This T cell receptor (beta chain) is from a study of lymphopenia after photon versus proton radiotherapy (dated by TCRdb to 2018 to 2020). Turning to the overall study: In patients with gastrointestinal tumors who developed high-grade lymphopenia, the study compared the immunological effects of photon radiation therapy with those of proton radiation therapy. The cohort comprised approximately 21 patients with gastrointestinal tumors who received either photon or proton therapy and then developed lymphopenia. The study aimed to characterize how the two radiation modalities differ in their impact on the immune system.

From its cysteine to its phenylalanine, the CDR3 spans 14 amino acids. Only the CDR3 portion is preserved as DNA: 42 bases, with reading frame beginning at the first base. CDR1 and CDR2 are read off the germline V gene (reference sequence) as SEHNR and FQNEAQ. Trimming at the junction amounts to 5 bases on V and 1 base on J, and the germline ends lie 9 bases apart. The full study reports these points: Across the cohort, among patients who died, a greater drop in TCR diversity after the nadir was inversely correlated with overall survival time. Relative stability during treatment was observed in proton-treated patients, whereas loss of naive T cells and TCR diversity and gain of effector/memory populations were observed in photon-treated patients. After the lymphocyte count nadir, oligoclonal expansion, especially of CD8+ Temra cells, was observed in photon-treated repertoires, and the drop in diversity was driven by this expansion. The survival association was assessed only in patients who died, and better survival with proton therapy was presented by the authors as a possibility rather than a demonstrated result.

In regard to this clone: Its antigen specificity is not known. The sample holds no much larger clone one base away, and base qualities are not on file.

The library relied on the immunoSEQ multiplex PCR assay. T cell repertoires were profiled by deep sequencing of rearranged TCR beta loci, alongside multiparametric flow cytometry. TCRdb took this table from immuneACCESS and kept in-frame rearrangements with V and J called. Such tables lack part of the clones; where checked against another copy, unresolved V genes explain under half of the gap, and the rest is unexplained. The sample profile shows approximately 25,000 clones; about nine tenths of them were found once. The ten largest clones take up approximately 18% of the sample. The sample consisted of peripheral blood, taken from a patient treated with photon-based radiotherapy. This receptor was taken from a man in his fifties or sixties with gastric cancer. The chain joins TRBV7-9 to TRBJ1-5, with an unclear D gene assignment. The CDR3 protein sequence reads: CASSPVTSNQPQHF. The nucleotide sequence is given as TGTGCCAGCAGCCCAGTAACGAGCAATCAGCCCCAGCATTTT.